Sequencing of this T cell receptor beta chain was carried out in a study of blood T cell repertoires in COVID-19. Seattle's enrolled individuals joined amid active infection and were then monitored longitudinally. As to this clone: Sequence at one end of the junction differs from germline and may be a read error.

Method: immunoSEQ multiplex PCR; TCRdb's copy keeps in-frame clones and lacks some. In the table there are about 12,000 clones, approximately 77% of which are singletons. In germline, CDR1 is SEHNR, CDR2 FQNEAQ (reference sequence). The CDR3 runs to 14 residues. The chain carries TRBV7-9 and TRBJ2-7; TRBD2 matches 9 bases. The specimen was peripheral blood. The origin of this receptor is a man in his 60s with COVID-19, enrolled during active disease. The DNA for the CDR3 is TGTGCCAGCAGCCTAGCGGGGACTTCCTACGAGCAGTACTTC. Its protein product is CASSLAGTSYEQYF.